Listed below are T cell receptor beta chains from one sample, sequenced in a study of T cells in Graves' hyperthyroidism and ophthalmopathy. TCRdb independently ran MiXCR on the multiplex PCR reads; one entry per CDR3 protein. The sample includes fewer than 600,000 distinct CDR3 sequences, under 15% of them seen just once. Sequencing used blood. Receptor source: a woman under 30 with Graves' hyperthyroidism. Both conserved end residues are part of each CDR3. A D gene is named only where the DNA matches it firmly. Size is omitted from some rows. Given values are once, few, many or a class for expanded clones.

DNA,CDR3,size,V,J,D
TGTGCCAGCGCCCGGGTTCCGGGCGAAAAACTGTTTTTT,CASARVPGEKLFF,few,TRBV12-3/TRBV12-4,TRBJ1-4,.
TGTGCCAGCAGCGTAGATACAGGGTTGGGGGCCAACGTCCTGACTTTC,CASSVDTGLGANVLTF,.,TRBV9,TRBJ2-6,.
TGTGCCAGCAGTGAGTATCTAGCGGGAGGAAGTGAGCAGTTCTTC,CASSEYLAGGSEQFF,many,TRBV2,TRBJ2-1,TRBD2
TGTGCCAGCAGCCAAGATGAGAGAGGCTGGAGAAACAATGAGCAGTTCTTC,CASSQDERGWRNNEQFF,few,TRBV14,TRBJ2-1,.
TGTGCCAGCAGCTTAGGTCGACTGACCTCCTACAATGAGCAGTTCTTC,CASSLGRLTSYNEQFF,many,TRBV11-3,TRBJ2-1,.
TGTGCCAGCAGTTTCTTTGGGGGGAGTTCGCAAGAGACCCAGTACTTC,CASSFFGGSSQETQYF,many,TRBV6-1,TRBJ2-5,.
TGTGCCAGCAGTTTTCACCGAGATTCACCCCTCCACTTT,CASSFHRDSPLHF,many,TRBV27,TRBJ1-6,.
TGTGCCAGCAGCTTAGCCGCAAGGGCAGATACGCAGTATTTT,CASSLAARADTQYF,many,TRBV7-3,TRBJ2-3,.
TGTGCCAGTGTACCTTACCTGAGCTCCTATAATTCACCCCTCCACTTT,CASVPYLSSYNSPLHF,few,TRBV19,TRBJ1-6,.
TGTGCCAACAGATCCACAGGGTTCGACTATGGCTACACCTTC,CANRSTGFDYGYTF,many,TRBV12-3/TRBV12-4,TRBJ1-2,.
TGTGCCAGCAGCTCGCCTAGCGGGAGTGGTACTGAGCAGTTCTTC,CASSSPSGSGTEQFF,.,TRBV5-6,TRBJ2-1,TRBD2
TGCGCCAGCAGCTTGGTTCTAGCGGTCTCCTACAATGAGCAGTTCTTC,CASSLVLAVSYNEQFF,.,TRBV5-1,TRBJ2-1,TRBD2
TGTGCCAGTAGTATCAAAAACAATGAGCAGTTCTTC,CASSIKNNEQFF,.,TRBV19,TRBJ2-1,.